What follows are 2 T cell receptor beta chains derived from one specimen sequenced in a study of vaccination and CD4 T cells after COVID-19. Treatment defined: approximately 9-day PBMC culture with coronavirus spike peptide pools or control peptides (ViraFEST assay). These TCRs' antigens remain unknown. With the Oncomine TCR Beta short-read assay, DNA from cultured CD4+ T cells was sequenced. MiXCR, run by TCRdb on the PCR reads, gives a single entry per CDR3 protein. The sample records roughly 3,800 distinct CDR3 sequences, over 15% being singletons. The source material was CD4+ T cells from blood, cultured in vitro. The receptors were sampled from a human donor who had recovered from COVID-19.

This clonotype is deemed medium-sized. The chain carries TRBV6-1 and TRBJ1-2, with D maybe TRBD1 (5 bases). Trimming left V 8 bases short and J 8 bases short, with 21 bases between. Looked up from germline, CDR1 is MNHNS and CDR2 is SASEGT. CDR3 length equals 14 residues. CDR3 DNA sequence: TGTGCCAGCGGCGAGGACCGAGGGGCGAAGGGCTACACCTTC. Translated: CASGEDRGAKGYTF.

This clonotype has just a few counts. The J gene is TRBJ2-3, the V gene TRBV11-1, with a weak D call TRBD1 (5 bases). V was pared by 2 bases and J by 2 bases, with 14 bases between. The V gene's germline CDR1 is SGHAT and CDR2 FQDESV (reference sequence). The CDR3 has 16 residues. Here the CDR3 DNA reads TGTGCCAGCAGCTTATTAGCCAGGGAAAACACAGATACGCAGTATTTT. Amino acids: CASSLLARENTDTQYF. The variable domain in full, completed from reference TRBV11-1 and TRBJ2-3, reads EAEVAQSPRYKITEKSQAVAFWCDPISGHATLYWYRQILGQGPELLVQFQDESVVDDSQLPKDRFSAERLKGVDSTLKIQPAELGDSAMYLCASSLLARENTDTQYFGPGTRLTVL.